This TCR beta chain appears in the sequencing data of a study of response to subunit inactivated influenza vaccine. V lost 5 bases to trimming and J lost 7 bases; unmatched junction nucleotides: 2. The CDR3 loop spans 12 amino acids. Germline V lookup: CDR1 DFQATT, CDR2 SNEGSKA (reference sequence). In this sample, this clonotype turned up many times. Its antigen is currently unknown. Using its own MiXCR run on the RT-PCR reads, TCRdb lists one record per CDR3 protein. This table holds roughly 570,000 distinct CDR3 sequences, over 10% found once. Study-wide results and limits: Authors suggested each seasonal flu vaccination may recruit only limited numbers of new T cells.

The specimen comprised PBMCs from blood, sampled roughly 45 days after vaccination. The receptor was derived from a man aged 50 or older who received an inactivated influenza vaccine. This chain connects TRBV20-1 to TRBJ1-4; 9 bases agree with TRBD1. The CDR3 DNA follows: TGCAGTGCTGGACAGGGGAGTGAAAAACTGTTTTTT. It specifies CSAGQGSEKLFF.